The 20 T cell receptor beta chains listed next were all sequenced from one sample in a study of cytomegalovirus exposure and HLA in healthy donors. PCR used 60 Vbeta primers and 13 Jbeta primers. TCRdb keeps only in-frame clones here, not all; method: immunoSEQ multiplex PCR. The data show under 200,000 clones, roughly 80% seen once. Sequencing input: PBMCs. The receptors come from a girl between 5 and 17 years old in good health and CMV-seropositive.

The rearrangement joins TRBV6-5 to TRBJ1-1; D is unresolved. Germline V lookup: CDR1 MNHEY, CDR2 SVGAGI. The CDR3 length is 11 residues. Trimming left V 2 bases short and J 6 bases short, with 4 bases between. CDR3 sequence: CASSYPAEAFF. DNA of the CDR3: TGTGCCAGCAGTTACCCAGCTGAAGCTTTCTTT.

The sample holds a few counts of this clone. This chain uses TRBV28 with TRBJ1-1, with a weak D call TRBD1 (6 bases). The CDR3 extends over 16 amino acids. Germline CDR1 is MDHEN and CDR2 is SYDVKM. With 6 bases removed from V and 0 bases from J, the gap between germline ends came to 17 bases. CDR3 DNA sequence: TGTGCCAGCAGCCGCGGAGGGGGGGGCATGAACACTGAAGCTTTCTTT. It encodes CASSRGGGGMNTEAFF.

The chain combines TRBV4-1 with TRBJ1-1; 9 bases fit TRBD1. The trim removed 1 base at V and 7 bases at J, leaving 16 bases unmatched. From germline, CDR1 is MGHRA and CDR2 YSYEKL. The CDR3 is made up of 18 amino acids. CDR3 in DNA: TGCGCCAGCAGCCAAGGAAAAGGAAGGGACAGGGTCGTCATTGAAGCTTTCTTT. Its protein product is CASSQGKGRDRVVIEAFF.

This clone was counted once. In nucleotides, the CDR3 is TGTGCCAGCAGTGAGTGGACAGTCGAGCAGTACTTC. Protein sequence: CASSEWTVEQYF. The V gene is TRBV6-6, the J gene TRBJ2-7; tentative D call: TRBD1 (6 bases). The V gene's germline CDR1 is MNHNY and CDR2 SVGAGI (reference sequence). The CDR3 has 12 residues. V was cut by 5 bases and J by 6 bases, with 11 bases left in between.

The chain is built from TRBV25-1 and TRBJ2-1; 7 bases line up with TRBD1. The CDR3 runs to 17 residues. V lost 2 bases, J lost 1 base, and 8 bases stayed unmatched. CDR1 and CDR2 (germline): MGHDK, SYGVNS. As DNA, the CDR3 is TGTGCCAGCAGTGAAAGAAGGGGGCGCGGGTCCTACAATGAGCAGTTCTTC. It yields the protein CASSERRGRGSYNEQFF.

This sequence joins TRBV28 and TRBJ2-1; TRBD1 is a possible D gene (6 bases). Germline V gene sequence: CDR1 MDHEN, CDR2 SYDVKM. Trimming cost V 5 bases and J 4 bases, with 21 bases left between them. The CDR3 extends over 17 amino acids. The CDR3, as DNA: TGTGCCAGCAGTCTTATTTTCGGACAGAATCAATACAATGAGCAGTTCTTC. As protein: CASSLIFGQNQYNEQFF.

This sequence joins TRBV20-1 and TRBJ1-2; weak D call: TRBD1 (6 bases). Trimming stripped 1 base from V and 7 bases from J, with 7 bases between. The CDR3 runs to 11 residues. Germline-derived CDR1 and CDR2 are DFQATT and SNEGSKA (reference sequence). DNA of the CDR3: TGCAGTGCTAGAGCAGGGGCTGGCTACACCTTC. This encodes CSARAGAGYTF.

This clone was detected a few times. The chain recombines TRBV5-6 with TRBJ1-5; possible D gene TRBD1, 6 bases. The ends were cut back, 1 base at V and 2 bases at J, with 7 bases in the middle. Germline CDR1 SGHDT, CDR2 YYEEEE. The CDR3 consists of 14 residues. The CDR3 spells CASSLSGGNQPQHF. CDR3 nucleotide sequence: TGTGCCAGCAGCTTGTCAGGGGGCAATCAGCCCCAGCATTTT. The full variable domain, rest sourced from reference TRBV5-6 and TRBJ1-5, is DAGVTQSPTHLIKTRGQQVTLRCSPKSGHDTVSWYQQALGQGPQFIFQYYEEEERQRGNFPDRFSGHQFPNYSSELNVNALLLGDSALYLCASSLSGGNQPQHFGDGTRLSIL.

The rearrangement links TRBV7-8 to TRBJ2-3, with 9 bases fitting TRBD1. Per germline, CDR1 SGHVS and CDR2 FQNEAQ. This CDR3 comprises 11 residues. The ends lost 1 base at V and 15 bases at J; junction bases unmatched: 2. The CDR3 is CASSLGTGVYF. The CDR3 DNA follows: TGTGCCAGCAGCTTAGGGACAGGGGTCTATTTT.

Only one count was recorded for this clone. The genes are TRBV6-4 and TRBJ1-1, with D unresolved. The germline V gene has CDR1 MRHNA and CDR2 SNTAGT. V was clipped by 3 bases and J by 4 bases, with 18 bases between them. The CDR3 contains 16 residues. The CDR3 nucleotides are TGTGCCAGCAGTGAAAGGTGGAGCCGAGGAGCCACTGAAGCTTTCTTT. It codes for CASSERWSRGATEAFF.

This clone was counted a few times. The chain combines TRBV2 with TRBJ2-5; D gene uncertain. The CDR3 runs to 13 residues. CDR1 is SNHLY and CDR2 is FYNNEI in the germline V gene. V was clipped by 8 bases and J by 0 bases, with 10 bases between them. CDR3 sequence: CASAPQYQETQYF. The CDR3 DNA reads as TGTGCCAGCGCCCCCCAGTACCAAGAGACCCAGTACTTC.

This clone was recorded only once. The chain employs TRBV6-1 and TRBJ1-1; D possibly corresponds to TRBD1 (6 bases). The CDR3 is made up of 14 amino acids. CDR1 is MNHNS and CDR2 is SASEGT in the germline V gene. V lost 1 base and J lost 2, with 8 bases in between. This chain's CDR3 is CASSEDRANTEAFF. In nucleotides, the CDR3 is TGTGCCAGCAGTGAAGACAGGGCTAACACTGAAGCTTTCTTT.

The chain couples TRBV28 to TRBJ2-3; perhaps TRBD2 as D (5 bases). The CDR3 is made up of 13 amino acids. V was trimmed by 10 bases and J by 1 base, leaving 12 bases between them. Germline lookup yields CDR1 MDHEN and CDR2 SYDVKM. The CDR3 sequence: CATRAGGTDTQYF. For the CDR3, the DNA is TGTGCCACGCGGGCCGGCGGCACAGATACGCAGTATTTT.

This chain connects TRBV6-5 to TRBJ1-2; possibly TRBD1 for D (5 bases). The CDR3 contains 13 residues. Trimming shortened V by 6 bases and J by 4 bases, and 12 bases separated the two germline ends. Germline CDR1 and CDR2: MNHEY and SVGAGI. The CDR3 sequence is CASSTGGVYGYTF. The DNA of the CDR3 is TGTGCCAGCAGCACGGGGGGAGTCTATGGCTACACCTTC.

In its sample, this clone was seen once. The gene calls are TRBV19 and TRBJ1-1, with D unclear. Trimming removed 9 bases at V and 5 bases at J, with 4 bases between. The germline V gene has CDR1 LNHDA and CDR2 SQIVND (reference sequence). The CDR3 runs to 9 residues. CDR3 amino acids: CASGTEAFF. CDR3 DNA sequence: TGTGCCAGCGGGACTGAAGCTTTCTTT. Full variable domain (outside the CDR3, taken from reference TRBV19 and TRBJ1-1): DGGITQSPKYLFRKEGQNVTLSCEQNLNHDAMYWYRQDPGQGLRLIYYSQIVNDFQKGDIAEGYSVSREKKESFPLTVTSAQKNPTAFYLCASGTEAFFGQGTRLTVV.

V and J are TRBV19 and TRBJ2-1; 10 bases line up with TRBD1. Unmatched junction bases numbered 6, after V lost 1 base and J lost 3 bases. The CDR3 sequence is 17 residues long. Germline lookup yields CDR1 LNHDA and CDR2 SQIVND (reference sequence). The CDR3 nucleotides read TGTGCCAGTAGTATAGGGTTGGGACAGGGGAACTACAATGAGCAGTTCTTC. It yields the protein CASSIGLGQGNYNEQFF. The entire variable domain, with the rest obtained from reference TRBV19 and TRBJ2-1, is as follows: DGGITQSPKYLFRKEGQNVTLSCEQNLNHDAMYWYRQDPGQGLRLIYYSQIVNDFQKGDIAEGYSVSREKKESFPLTVTSAQKNPTAFYLCASSIGLGQGNYNEQFFGPGTRLTVL.

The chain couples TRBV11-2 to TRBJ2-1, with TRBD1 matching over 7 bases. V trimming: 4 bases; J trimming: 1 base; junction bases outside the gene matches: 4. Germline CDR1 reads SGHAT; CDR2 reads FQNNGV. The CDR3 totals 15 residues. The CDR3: CASSSNRGSYNEQFF. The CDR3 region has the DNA TGTGCCAGCAGCTCCAACAGGGGATCCTACAATGAGCAGTTCTTC.

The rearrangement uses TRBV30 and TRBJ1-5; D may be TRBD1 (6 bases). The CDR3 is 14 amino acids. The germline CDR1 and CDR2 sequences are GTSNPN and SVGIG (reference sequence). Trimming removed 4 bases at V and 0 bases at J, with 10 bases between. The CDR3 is CAWKGQFSNQPQHF. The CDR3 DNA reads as TGTGCCTGGAAAGGACAGTTTAGCAATCAGCCCCAGCATTTT.

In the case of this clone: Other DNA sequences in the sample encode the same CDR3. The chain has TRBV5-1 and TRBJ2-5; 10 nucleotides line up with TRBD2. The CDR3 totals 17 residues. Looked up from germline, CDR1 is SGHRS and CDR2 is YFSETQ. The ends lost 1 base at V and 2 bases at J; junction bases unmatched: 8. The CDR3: CASSLRLAGDPQETQYF. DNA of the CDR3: TGCGCCAGCAGCTTGAGGCTAGCGGGGGACCCACAAGAGACCCAGTACTTC. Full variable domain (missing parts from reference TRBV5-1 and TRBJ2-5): KAGVTQTPRYLIKTRGQQVTLSCSPISGHRSVSWYQQTPGQGLQFLFEYFSETQRNKGNFPGRFSGRQFSNSRSEMNVSTLELGDSALYLCASSLRLAGDPQETQYFGPGTRLLVL.

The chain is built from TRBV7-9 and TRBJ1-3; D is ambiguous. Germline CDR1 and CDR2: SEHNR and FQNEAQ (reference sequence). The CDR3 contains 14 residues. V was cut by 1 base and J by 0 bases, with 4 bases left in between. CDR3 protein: CASSLGVSGNTIYF. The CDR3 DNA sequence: TGTGCCAGCAGCTTAGGAGTCTCTGGAAACACCATATATTTT. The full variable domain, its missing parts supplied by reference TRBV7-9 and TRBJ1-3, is DTGVSQNPRHKITKRGQNVTFRCDPISEHNRLYWYRQTLGQGPEFLTYFQNEAQLEKSRLLSDRFSAERPKGSFSTLEIQRTEQGDSAMYLCASSLGVSGNTIYFGEGSWLTVV.